This T cell receptor (beta chain) was recorded in a study of blood T cell repertoires in COVID-19. At the level of the study: Spain, Italy and the United States supplied samples that represented acute and convalescent COVID-19. Sources were T cells, B-cell-depleted T cells, or PBMCs; the material itself was cDNA or gDNA.

Profiled with immunoSEQ multiplex PCR; TCRdb holds only in-frame clones, not every one. The sample has about 230,000 clones; about nine tenths are singletons. Participants were aged roughly 18 to 89 years from roughly 26 US areas. Participants had their cohort set by participant-reported clinical history. Germline loops: CDR1 SGHTA, CDR2 FQGNSA. The ends were cut back, 2 bases at V and 6 bases at J, with 10 bases in the middle. This CDR3 comprises 14 residues. The sample consisted of PBMCs or T cells enriched from blood (not recorded which). This sequence originates from a woman aged 40 to 50 with acute COVID-19. This chain uses TRBV7-2 with TRBJ1-4, with D possibly TRBD1 on 5 matching bases. CDR3 sequence reads: CASSLRVGDEKLFF. The CDR3 region has the DNA TGTGCCAGCAGCTTAAGGGTAGGGGATGAAAAACTGTTTTTT.